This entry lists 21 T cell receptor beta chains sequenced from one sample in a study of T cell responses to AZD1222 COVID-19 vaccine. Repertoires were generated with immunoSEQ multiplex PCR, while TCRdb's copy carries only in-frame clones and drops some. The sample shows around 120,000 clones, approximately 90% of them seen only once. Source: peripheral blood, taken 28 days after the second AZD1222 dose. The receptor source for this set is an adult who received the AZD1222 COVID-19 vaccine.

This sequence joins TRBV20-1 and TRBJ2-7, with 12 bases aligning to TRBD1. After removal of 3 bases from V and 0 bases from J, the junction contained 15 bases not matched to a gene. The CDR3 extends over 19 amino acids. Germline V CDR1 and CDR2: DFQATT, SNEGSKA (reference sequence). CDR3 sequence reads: CSASPVPGQGAAGSYEQYF. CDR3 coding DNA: TGCAGTGCTAGTCCCGTCCCGGGACAGGGGGCCGCCGGCTCCTACGAGCAGTACTTC.

The CDR3, as DNA: TGTGCCAGCAGCTTACGGGGAAACAATTCACCCCTCCACTTT. It codes for CASSLRGNNSPLHF. The V gene is TRBV11-3, the J gene TRBJ1-6; D gene uncertain. This CDR3 region has 14 residues. Germline CDR1 is SGHNT and CDR2 is YENEEA. Trimming took off 2 bases at V and 7 bases at J, with 9 bases between the two ends.

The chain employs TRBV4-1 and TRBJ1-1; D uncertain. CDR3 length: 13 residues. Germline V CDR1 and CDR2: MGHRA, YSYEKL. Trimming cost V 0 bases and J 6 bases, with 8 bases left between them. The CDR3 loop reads CASSQDSRSEAFF. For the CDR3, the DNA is TGCGCCAGCAGCCAAGACAGTAGGTCTGAAGCTTTCTTT.

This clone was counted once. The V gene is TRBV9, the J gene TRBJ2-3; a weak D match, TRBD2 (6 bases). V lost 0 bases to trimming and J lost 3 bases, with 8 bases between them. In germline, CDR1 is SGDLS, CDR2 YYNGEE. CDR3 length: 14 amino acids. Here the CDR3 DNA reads TGTGCCAGCAGCGTAGTAGGGACTACAGATACGCAGTATTTT. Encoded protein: CASSVVGTTDTQYF.

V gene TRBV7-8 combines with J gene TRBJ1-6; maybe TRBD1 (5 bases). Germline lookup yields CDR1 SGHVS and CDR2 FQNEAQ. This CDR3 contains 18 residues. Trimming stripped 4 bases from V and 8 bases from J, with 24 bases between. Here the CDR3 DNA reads TGTGCCAGCAGCTCGACCTCGTTACGGAGAAGGGGCCATTCACCCCTCCACTTT. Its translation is CASSSTSLRRRGHSPLHF.

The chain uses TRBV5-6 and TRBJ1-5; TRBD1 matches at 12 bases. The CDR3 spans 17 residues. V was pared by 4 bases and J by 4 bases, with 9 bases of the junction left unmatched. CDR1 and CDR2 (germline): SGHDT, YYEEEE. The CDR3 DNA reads TGTGCCAGCAGCCGGGACAGGGGGCGCCTGCGAAATCAGCCCCAGCATTTT. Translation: CASSRDRGRLRNQPQHF.

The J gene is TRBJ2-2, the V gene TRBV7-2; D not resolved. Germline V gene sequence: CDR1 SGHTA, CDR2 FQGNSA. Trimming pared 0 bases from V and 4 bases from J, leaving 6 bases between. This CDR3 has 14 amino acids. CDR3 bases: TGTGCCAGCAGCTTAGCGCGTTCCACCGGGGAGCTGTTTTTT. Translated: CASSLARSTGELFF.

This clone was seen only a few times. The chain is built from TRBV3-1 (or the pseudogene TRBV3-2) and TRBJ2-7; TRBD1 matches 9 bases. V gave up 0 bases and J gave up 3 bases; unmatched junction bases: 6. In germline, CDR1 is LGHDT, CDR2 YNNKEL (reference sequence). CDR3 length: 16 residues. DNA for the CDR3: TGTGCCAGCAGCCAAGATACAGGGGGCTTAGGCTACGAGCAGTACTTC. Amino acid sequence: CASSQDTGGLGYEQYF.

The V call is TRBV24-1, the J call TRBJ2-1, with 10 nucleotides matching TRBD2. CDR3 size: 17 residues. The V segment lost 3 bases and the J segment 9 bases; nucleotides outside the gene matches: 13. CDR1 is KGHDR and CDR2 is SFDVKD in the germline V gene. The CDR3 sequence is CATSDLASGSTSGEQFF. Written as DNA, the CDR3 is TGTGCCACCAGTGATCTGGCTAGCGGGAGCACGAGTGGTGAGCAGTTCTTC.

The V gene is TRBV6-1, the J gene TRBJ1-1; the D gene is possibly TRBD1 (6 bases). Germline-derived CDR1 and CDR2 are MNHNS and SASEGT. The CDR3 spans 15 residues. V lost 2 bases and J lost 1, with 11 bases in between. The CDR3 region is CASSEQGSPNTEAFF. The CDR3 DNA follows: TGTGCCAGCAGTGAACAGGGGTCACCGAACACTGAAGCTTTCTTT.

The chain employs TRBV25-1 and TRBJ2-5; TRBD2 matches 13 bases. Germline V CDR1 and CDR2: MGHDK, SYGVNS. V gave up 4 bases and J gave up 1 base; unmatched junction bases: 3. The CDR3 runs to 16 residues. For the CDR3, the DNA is TGTGCCAGCAGTGTGGGACTAGCGGGGTTCCAAGAGACCCAGTACTTC. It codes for CASSVGLAGFQETQYF.

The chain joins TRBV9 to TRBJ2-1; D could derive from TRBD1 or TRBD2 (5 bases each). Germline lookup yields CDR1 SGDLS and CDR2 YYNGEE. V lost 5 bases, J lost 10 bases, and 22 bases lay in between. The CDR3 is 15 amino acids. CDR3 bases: TGTGCCAGCAGTTTAGGGTCCGGGGCCCACGGGGAGCAGTTCTTC. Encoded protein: CASSLGSGAHGEQFF.

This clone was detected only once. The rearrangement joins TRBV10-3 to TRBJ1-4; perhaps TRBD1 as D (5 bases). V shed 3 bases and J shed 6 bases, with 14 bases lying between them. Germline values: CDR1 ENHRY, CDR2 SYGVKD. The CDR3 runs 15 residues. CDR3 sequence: CAISDSQGIYEKLFF. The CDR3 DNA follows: TGTGCCATCAGTGATTCTCAGGGCATCTATGAAAAACTGTTTTTT.

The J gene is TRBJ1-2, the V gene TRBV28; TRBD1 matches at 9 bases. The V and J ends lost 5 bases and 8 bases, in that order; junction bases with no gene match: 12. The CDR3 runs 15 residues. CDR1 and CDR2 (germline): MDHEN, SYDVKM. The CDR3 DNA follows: TGTGCCAGCAGTACTCCTGACAGGGGGAGAGGAGGCTACACCTTC. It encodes CASSTPDRGRGGYTF.

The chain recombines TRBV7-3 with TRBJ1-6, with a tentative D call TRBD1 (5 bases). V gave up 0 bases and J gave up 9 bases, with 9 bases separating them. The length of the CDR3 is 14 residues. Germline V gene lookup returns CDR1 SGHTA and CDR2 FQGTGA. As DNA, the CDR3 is TGTGCCAGCAGCTTAACAGGGGTGGGTTCACCCCTCCACTTT. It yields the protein CASSLTGVGSPLHF.

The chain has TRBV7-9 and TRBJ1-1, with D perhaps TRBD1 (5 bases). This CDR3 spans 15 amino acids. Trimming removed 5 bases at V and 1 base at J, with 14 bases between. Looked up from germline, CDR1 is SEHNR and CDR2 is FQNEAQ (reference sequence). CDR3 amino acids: CASSVRQQGNTEAFF. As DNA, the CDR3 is TGTGCCAGCAGCGTTAGACAGCAGGGGAACACTGAAGCTTTCTTT.

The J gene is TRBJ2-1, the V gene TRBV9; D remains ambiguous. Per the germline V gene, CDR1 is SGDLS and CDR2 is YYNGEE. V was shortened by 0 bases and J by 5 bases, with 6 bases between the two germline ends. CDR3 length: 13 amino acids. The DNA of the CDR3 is TGTGCCAGCAGCGTAGTATCGAACAATGAGCAGTTCTTC. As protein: CASSVVSNNEQFF.

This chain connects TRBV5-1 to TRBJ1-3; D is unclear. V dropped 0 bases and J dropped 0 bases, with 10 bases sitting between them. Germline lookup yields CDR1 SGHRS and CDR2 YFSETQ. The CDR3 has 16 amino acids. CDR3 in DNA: TGCGCCAGCAGCTTGGATCAGGCAACCTCTGGAAACACCATATATTTT. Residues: CASSLDQATSGNTIYF. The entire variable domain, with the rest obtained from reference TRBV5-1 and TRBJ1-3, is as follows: KAGVTQTPRYLIKTRGQQVTLSCSPISGHRSVSWYQQTPGQGLQFLFEYFSETQRNKGNFPGRFSGRQFSNSRSEMNVSTLELGDSALYLCASSLDQATSGNTIYFGEGSWLTVV.

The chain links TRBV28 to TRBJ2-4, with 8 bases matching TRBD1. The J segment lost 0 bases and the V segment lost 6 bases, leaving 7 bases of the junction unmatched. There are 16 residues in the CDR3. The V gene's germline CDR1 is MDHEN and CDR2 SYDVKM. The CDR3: CASRQTGTGAKNIQYF. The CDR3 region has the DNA TGTGCCAGCAGACAGACCGGGACAGGAGCCAAAAACATTCAGTACTTC.

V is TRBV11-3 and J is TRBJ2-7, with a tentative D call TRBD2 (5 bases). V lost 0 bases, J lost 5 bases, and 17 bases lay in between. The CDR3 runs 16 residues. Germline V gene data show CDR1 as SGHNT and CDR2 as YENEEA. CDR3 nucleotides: TGTGCCAGCAGCTTAGAGAGGGTCTCTCGTAGCAACGAGCAGTACTTC. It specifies CASSLERVSRSNEQYF.

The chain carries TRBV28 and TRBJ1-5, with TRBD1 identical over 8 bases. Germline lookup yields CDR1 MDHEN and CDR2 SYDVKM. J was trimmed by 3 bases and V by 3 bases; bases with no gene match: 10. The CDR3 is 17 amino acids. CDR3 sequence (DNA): TGTGCCAGCAGTTTTTCATTGGACAGGGCCTTCAATCAGCCCCAGCATTTT. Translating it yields CASSFSLDRAFNQPQHF.